One sample yielded the 11 T cell receptor beta chains listed below, sequenced in a study of OX40 agonist ivuxolimab in advanced cancers. Sequencing used immunoSEQ multiplex PCR; TCRdb keeps in-frame clones, though not all of them. Among about 34,000 clones listed, roughly 80% were seen once. The starting material was CD4+ or CD8+ T cells sorted from blood, obtained in a trial of the OX40 agonist ivuxolimab. These receptors all stem from an adult with an advanced solid tumor such as melanoma, head and neck, liver or kidney cancer.

The gene calls are TRBV28 and TRBJ2-7; D may match TRBD1 or TRBD2 (5 bases each). The CDR3 covers 12 residues. The V end lost 7 bases, the J end lost 3 bases, and 10 bases lay between the germline ends. From germline, CDR1 is MDHEN and CDR2 SYDVKM. The CDR3: CASISGSYEQYF. The CDR3, as DNA: TGTGCCAGCATCTCAGGGAGCTACGAGCAGTACTTC.

In this sample, this clone turned up a few times. The chain recombines TRBV7-7 with TRBJ2-7; D may be TRBD2 (5 bases). Trimming stripped 5 bases from V and 3 bases from J, with 14 bases between. Germline CDR1 is SSHAT and CDR2 is FNYEAQ (reference sequence). This CDR3 has 14 residues. The CDR3 loop reads CASSRSEADYEQYF. CDR3 bases: TGTGCCAGCAGCCGTTCGGAGGCTGACTACGAGCAGTACTTC.

The chain employs TRBV7-9 and TRBJ1-2, with D perhaps matching TRBD1 (5 bases). The CDR3 length is 15 residues. V lost 8 bases and J 0 bases, leaving 16 bases between the germline ends. Germline assignment: CDR1 SEHNR and CDR2 FQNEAQ (reference sequence). The DNA for the CDR3 is TGTGCCAGCGAGGCCAGGGCGGCTACTAACTATGGCTACACCTTC. Translated, it gives CASEARAATNYGYTF.

The V and J genes are TRBV7-3 and TRBJ1-1; D call uncertain. This CDR3 comprises 13 residues. The germline CDR1 and CDR2 sequences are SGHTA and FQGTGA. V lost 4 bases to trimming and J lost 1 base, with 7 bases between them. The CDR3 DNA follows: TGTGCCAGCAGCTCCCAGACGAACACTGAAGCTTTCTTT. As protein: CASSSQTNTEAFF.

The V and J genes are TRBV13 and TRBJ2-3; no firm D call. Germline V gene lookup returns CDR1 PRHDT and CDR2 FYEKMQ (reference sequence). The CDR3 runs 14 residues. V was clipped by 2 bases and J by 1 base, with 7 bases between them. CDR3 in DNA: TGTGCCAGCAGCTTACCCCAGGGCACAGATACGCAGTATTTT. This translates into CASSLPQGTDTQYF.

This clone has just one count. The chain employs TRBV19 and TRBJ2-5, with D hard to call. Trimming removed 4 bases at V and 5 bases at J, with 11 bases between. From germline, CDR1 is LNHDA and CDR2 SQIVND (reference sequence). This CDR3 has 13 residues. CDR3 loop: CASSTGYWETQYF. CDR3 in DNA: TGTGCCAGTAGTACAGGCTATTGGGAGACCCAGTACTTC.

V is TRBV7-2 and J is TRBJ2-5; the match to TRBD1 covers 7 bases. J lost 2 bases, V lost 1 base, and 10 bases had no gene match. Per the germline V gene, CDR1 is SGHTA and CDR2 is FQGNSA. This CDR3 spans 17 amino acids. The CDR3, as DNA: TGTGCCAGCAGCTTAGAAAACAGGGGCCGTGGACAAGAGACCCAGTACTTC. Its protein is CASSLENRGRGQETQYF.

V and J are TRBV30 and TRBJ1-1; D may be TRBD1 (5 bases). With 0 bases removed from V and 6 bases from J, the gap between germline ends came to 17 bases. Germline CDR1 and CDR2: GTSNPN and SVGIG (reference sequence). The CDR3 totals 15 residues. CDR3 residues: CAWSVVGISGAEAFF. CDR3 coding DNA: TGTGCCTGGAGTGTGGTAGGGATTTCGGGGGCTGAAGCTTTCTTT. Full variable domain (rest looked up from reference TRBV30 and TRBJ1-1): SQTIHQWPATLVQPVGSPLSLECTVEGTSNPNLYWYRQAAGRGLQLLFYSVGIGQISSEVPQNLSASRPQDRQFILSSKKLLLSDSGFYLCAWSVVGISGAEAFFGQGTRLTVV.

The chain combines TRBV10-2 with TRBJ2-1; D may be TRBD1 or TRBD2 (5 bases each). CDR1 is WSHSY and CDR2 is SAAADI in the germline V gene. This CDR3 is built from 14 residues. The V and J ends lost 5 bases and 7 bases respectively, with 15 bases between them. CDR3 amino acids: CASSPTGLGNEQFF. CDR3 nucleotides: TGCGCCAGCAGTCCAACGGGGCTAGGAAATGAGCAGTTCTTC.

The chain links TRBV7-9 to TRBJ2-1, with TRBD2 matching 11 bases. This CDR3 comprises 17 residues. Germline assignment: CDR1 SEHNR and CDR2 FQNEAQ (reference sequence). Trimming removed 5 bases from V and 4 bases from J; junction bases left unmatched: 10. Here the CDR3 DNA reads TGTGCCAGCAGCCTTGTAGCGGGGGGGCCAAGTTACAATGAGCAGTTCTTC. Its translation is CASSLVAGGPSYNEQFF.

This clone was seen once. V and J are TRBV4-1 and TRBJ1-1; no reliable D call. Deletions cut 4 bases from V and 3 bases from J, with 18 bases between. The CDR3 runs 16 residues. CDR1 and CDR2 from the germline V gene are MGHRA and YSYEKL. The CDR3 coding sequence is TGCGCCAGCAGCCCCGGGCCTCTCCTTAGGGACACTGAAGCTTTCTTT. It encodes CASSPGPLLRDTEAFF.